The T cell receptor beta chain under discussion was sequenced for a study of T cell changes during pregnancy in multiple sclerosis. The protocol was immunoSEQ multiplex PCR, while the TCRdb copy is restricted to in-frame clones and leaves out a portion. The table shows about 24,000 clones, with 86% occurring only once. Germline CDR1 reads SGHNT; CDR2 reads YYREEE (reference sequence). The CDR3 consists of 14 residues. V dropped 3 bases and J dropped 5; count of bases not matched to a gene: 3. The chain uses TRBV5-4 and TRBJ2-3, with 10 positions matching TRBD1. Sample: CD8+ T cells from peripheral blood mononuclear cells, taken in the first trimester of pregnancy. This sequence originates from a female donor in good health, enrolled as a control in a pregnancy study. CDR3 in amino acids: CASSSWTGGDTQYF. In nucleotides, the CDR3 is TGTGCCAGCAGCTCGTGGACAGGGGGAGATACGCAGTATTTT.